This T cell receptor (delta chain) was captured in a study of gamma-delta chains in newborns, infants, children (dated by TCRdb to about 2019). At the level of the whole study: According to the study title, microbial exposure causes polyclonal expansion of innate gammadelta T cells right after birth. The study investigated how microbial exposure shaped innate gammadelta T cell populations in human newborns immediately after birth.

Sequencing took place on an Illumina MiSeq. TCRdb called clones afresh from the public reads with CATT; identical DNA rows were later merged. The sample table holds roughly 6,100 delta-chain clones, of which about 2.7% were seen once. The top ten constitute about 14% of the sample. As encoded in the germline V gene, CDR1 is GEAIGNYY while CDR2 is EKD. The CDR3, from cysteine to phenylalanine, totals 19 residues. This entry keeps only the CDR3 DNA: 57 bases, framed from base 1. For this chain, trimming is 0 bases at the V end and 1 base at the J end, and the number of junction bases without a gene match is 8. By its share of the sample, this clone is medium-sized (0.01 to 0.1%). It lacks a known antigen. Base qualities are not provided; no much larger clone lies one nucleotide away.

The clonotype was recovered from a child who was a newborn, infant or young child, either healthy, febrile or measles-vaccinated (not recorded which). The rearranged chain carries TRDV2 and TRDJ3; 7 middle bases align to TRDD3. Specimen: blood. The DNA sequence is TGTGCCTGTGACACCTGGGGGACCGACAGGTCCTGGGACACCCGACAGATGTTTTTC. It translates to CACDTWGTDRSWDTRQMFF.